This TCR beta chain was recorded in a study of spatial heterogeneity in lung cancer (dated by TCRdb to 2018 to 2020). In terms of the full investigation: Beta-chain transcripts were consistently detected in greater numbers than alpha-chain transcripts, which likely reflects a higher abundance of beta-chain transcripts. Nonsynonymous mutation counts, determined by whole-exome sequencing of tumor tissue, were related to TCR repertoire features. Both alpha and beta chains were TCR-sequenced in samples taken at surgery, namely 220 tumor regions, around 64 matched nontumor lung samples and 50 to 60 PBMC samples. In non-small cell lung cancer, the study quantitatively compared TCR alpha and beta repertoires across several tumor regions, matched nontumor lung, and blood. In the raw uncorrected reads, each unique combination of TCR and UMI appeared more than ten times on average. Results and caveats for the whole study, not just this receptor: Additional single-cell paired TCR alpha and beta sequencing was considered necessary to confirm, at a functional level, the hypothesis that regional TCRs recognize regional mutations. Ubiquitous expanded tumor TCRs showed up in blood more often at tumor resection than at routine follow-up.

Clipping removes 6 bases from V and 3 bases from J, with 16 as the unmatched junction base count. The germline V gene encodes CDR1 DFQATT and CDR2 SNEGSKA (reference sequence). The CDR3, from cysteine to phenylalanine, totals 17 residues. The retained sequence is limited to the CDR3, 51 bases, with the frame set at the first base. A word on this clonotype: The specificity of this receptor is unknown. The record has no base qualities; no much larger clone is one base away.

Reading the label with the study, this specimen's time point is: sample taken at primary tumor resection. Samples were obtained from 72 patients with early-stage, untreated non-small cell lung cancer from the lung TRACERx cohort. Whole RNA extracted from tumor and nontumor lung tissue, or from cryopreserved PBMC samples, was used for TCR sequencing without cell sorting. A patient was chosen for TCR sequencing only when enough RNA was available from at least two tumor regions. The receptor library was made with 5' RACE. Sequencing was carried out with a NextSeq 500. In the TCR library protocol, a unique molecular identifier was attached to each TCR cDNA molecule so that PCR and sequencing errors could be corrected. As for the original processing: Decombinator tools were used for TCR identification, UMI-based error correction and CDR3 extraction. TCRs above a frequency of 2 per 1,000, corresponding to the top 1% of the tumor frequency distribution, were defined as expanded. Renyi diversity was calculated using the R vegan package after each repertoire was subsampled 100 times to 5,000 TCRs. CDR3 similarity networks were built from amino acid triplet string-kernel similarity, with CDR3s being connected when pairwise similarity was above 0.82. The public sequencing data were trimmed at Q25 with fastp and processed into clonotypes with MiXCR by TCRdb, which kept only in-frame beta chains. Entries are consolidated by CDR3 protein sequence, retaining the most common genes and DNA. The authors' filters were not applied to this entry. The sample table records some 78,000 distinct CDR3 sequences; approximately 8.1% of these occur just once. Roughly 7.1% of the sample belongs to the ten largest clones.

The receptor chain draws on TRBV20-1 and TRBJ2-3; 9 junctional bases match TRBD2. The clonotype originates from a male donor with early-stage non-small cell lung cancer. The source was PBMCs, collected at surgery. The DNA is TGCAGTGCCCAGGGCTCTAGCGGGGTCCGGACGACAGATACGCAGTATTTT. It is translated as CSAQGSSGVRTTDTQYF.